This TCR beta chain was observed in a study of PD-L1 blockade in urothelial cancer (dated by TCRdb to about 2017). Regarding the research as a whole: Therapy was started around 2014 for all patients, and atezolizumab 1,200 mg was administered intravenously every 3 weeks. About nine tenths of the roughly 29 patients were males with bladder-origin urothelial cancer, and about 65% of the roughly 30 reported a prior smoking history. The study was an exploratory multi-omic analysis of somatic, immune and clinical correlates of response to PD-L1 blockade with atezolizumab in urothelial cancer. Pretreatment tumor samples, along with matched peripheral blood collected serially before and after atezolizumab treatment, underwent TCR sequencing. Durable clinical benefit was defined as a progression-free survival longer than 6 months, and TCR features were additionally tested against progression-free survival and overall survival. A median of approximately 140,000 T cells and 80,000 or so unique TCRs was obtained from blood samples, and a median clonality of around 0.08 was observed. In the same patients who had TCR sequencing, pretreatment tumors also underwent whole exome sequencing and RNA sequencing. Durable clinical benefit was achieved by nine patients but not by the remaining 20. Blood samples were analyzed at two time points: 3 weeks after treatment start (second dose) and 6 weeks after treatment start. An ECOG performance status of 0 or 1 was recorded for the patients, and 0 to 3 prior chemotherapy regimens had been received by the patients. Pretreatment blood TCR-seq was available for about 30 patients, at least one posttreatment blood collection was obtained for around 25 patients, and tumor TCR-seq was available for around 25 patients.

Turning to this clone: Its antigen target is currently unknown. No qualities accompany the bases; no much larger clone lies one base away.

Overall results and qualifications from the work: A pretreatment peripheral blood TCR clonality below the median was linked to improved progression-free and overall survival. Among patients with durable benefit, tumor-associated TCR clones showed greater expansion in peripheral blood 3 weeks after treatment started (n ≈ 21, p = 0.022). Because of the small sample size (n ≈ 29) and the many exploratory analyses performed, the results are intended to be regarded as hypothesis-generating.

The sample's time point, from its label and the paper: pretreatment peripheral blood. A cohort of approximately 30 patients with locally advanced or metastatic urothelial carcinoma, treated at Memorial Sloan Kettering on a trial protocol, was included. Peripheral blood mononuclear cells were collected pretreatment and during treatment, at between 1 and 8 total time points per patient. The Qiagen DNeasy Blood extraction kit was used to purify genomic DNA from total PBMCs and tumor samples. Collected pretreatment and during treatment, PBMCs were isolated and stored as previously described. To estimate absolute template abundance from read counts, synthetic TCR analog templates were spiked into each PCR. TCRbeta CDR3 regions were amplified from genomic DNA with bias-controlled V and J gene primers using the immunoSEQ assay. Sequencing of rearranged TCRbeta segments was performed at approximately 20X coverage. Turning to the authors' computational methods: Sequencing errors were corrected by clustering, and CDR3s were annotated against IMGT so that V, D and J genes could be assigned. Downstream analyses used only productive TCRbeta rearrangements, leaving out any out-of-frame or stop-codon sequences. Clonality was computed as one minus Shannon entropy normalized by the log of the number of unique productive sequences. Fisher's exact test with Benjamini-Hochberg correction, using a cutoff of adjusted p below 0.01, was how clones that differed between time points or between blood and tumor were identified. TCRdb limited this immuneACCESS table to in-frame rearrangements with V and J called. A share of clones is missing; checked studies link under half to unresolved V genes, and the rest is unexplained. V, J and clone size reflect that table, while D and trimming were determined from the DNA. The sample table records tens of thousands of clones; around 87% of these occur just once. The ten largest clones represent about 1.6% of the sample.

V and J lose 6 bases and 8 bases, and a span of 16 bases separates them. The germline V gene specifies SQVTM as CDR1 and ANQGSEA as CDR2. Reading from cysteine to phenylalanine, the CDR3 counts 13 amino acids. Left in the record is the CDR3 DNA by itself, 39 bases read in frame from the first base. Specimen: PBMCs, collected around atezolizumab (anti-PD-L1) treatment. In this chain, TRBV29-1 is recombined with TRBJ1-4; perhaps TRBD1 is the D gene, with 6 bases matching. The clonotype comes from a man in his fifties or sixties with urothelial cancer. The CDR3 is CSVVQGFGEKLFF. The nucleotide sequence is TGCAGCGTGGTACAGGGTTTTGGGGAAAAACTGTTTTTT. The full variable domain, with segments outside the CDR3 supplied by the reference TRBV29-1 and TRBJ1-4 proteins, appears as SAVISQKPSRDICQRGTSLTIQCQVDSQVTMMFWYRQQPGQSLTLIATANQGSEATYESGFVIDKFPISRPNLTFSTLTVSNMSPEDSSIYLCSVVQGFGEKLFFGSGTQLSVL.